This T cell receptor beta chain was sequenced for a study of blood T cell repertoires in COVID-19. Across the whole study: Researchers got acute and convalescent COVID-19 samples from the United States, Italy and Spain. From T cells, B-cell-depleted T cells, or PBMCs came the material, which was cDNA or gDNA.

In the authors' methods: Amplifying reference gene primers gave estimates of nucleated cell counts. Sequenced by immunoSEQ multiplex PCR; TCRdb stores in-frame clones only, minus some. D and trimming come from the DNA, and the V and J calls and clone size come from that table. Of roughly 98,000 clones listed, around four fifths are singletons. Trimming took 2 bases from V and 3 from J, leaving 10 bases between them. Germline-derived CDR1 and CDR2 are MNHEY and SVGEGT. This CDR3 spans 14 amino acids. The rearrangement uses TRBV6-2 or TRBV6-3 and TRBJ1-2, with no clear D. The sequence was collected from a woman between 65 and 79 years old with active or convalescent COVID-19. Sequencing was carried out using peripheral blood. The CDR3 region has the DNA TGTGCCAGCAGTTACACGGGATTCGACTATGGCTACACCTTC. Protein: CASSYTGFDYGYTF.